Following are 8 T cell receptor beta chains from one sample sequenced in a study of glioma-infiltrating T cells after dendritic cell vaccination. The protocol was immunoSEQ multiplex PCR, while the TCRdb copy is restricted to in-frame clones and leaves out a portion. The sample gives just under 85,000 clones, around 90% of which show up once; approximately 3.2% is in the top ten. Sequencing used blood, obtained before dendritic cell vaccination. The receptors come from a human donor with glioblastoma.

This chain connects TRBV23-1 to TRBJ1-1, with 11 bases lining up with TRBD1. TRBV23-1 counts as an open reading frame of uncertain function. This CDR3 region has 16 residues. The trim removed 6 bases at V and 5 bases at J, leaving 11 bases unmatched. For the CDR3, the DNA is TGCGCCAGCAGGGGGACAGGGGGGCATCTTAGTACTGAAGCTTTCTTT. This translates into CASRGTGGHLSTEAFF.

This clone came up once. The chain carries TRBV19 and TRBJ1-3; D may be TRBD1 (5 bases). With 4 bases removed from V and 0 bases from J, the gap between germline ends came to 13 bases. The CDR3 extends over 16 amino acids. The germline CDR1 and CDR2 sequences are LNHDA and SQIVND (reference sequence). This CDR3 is CASSNLQGHSGNTIYF. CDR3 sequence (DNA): TGTGCCAGTAGTAACCTTCAGGGCCACTCTGGAAACACCATATATTTT.

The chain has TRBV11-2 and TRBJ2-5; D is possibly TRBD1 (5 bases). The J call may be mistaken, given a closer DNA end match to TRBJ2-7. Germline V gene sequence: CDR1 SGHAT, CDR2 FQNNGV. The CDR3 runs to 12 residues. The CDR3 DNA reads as TGTGCCAGCAGCTTACAGGGCTACGAGCAGTACTTC. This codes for CASSLQGYEQYF.

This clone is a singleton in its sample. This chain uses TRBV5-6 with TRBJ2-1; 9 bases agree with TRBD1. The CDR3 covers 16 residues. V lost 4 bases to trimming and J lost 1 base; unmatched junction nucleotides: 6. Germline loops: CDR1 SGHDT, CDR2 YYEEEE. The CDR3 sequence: CASSATGQGSYNEQFF. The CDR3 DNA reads TGTGCCAGCAGCGCCACGGGACAGGGTTCCTACAATGAGCAGTTCTTC.

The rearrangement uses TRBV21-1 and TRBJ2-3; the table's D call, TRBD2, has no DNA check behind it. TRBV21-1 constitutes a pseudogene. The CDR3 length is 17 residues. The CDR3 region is CASSNASGRGKTDTQYF. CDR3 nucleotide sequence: TGTGCCAGCAGCAACGCTAGCGGGAGGGGTAAGACAGATACGCAGTATTTT.

DNA of the CDR3: TGTGCCAGCAGCGTAGGGAGCGGTTTAACTGAAGCTTTCTTT. This sequence encodes CASSVGSGLTEAFF. The rearrangement links TRBV9 to TRBJ1-1; no clear D gene. CDR1 and CDR2 (germline): SGDLS, YYNGEE. The length of the CDR3 is 14 residues. V lost 0 bases to trimming and J lost 5 bases, with 11 bases between them. Combining the CDR3 with reference TRBV9 and TRBJ1-1 gives the whole variable domain DSGVTQTPKHLITATGQRVTLRCSPRSGDLSVYWYQQSLDQGLQFLIQYYNGEERAKGNILERFSAQQFPDLHSELNLSSLELGDSALYFCASSVGSGLTEAFFGQGTRLTVV.

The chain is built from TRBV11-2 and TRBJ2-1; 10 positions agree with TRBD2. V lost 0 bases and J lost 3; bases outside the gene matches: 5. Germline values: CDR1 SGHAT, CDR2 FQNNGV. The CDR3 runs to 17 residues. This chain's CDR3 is CASSLDGLAGGYNEQFF. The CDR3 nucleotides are TGTGCCAGCAGCTTAGATGGGTTAGCGGGGGGCTACAATGAGCAGTTCTTC.

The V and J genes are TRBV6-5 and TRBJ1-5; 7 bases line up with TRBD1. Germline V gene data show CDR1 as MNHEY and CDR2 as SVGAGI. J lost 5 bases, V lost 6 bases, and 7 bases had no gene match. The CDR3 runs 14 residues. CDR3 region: CASSPRDRDQPQHF. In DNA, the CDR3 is TGTGCCAGCAGCCCACGGGACAGAGATCAGCCCCAGCATTTT.